Presented here are 9 T cell receptor beta chains from one specimen sequenced in a study of CD4 T cells in relation to SARS-CoV-2 and coronaviruses. Antigen specificity for these receptors is unknown. The data were produced by immunoSEQ multiplex PCR, yet TCRdb's version contains in-frame clones alone and is incomplete. The sample holds over 35,000 clones; under 80% are singletons and the top ten take roughly 22%. The specimen was memory CD4+ T cells from PBMCs, cultured in vitro. Source of these receptors: an adult with COVID-19.

This clone was detected once. This chain links TRBV19 with TRBJ2-1, with TRBD2 identical over 8 bases. V dropped 4 bases and J dropped 7; count of bases not matched to a gene: 12. The germline gives CDR1 LNHDA, CDR2 SQIVND (reference sequence). This CDR3 has 16 amino acids. The CDR3 DNA follows: TGTGCCAGTAGTAAATTAGCGGGACGGGGTTGGAATGAGCAGTTCTTC. Amino acids: CASSKLAGRGWNEQFF. Complete variable domain (other parts from reference TRBV19 and TRBJ2-1): DGGITQSPKYLFRKEGQNVTLSCEQNLNHDAMYWYRQDPGQGLRLIYYSQIVNDFQKGDIAEGYSVSREKKESFPLTVTSAQKNPTAFYLCASSKLAGRGWNEQFFGPGTRLTVL.

V usage is TRBV11-2 and J usage is TRBJ2-7; 7 bases fit TRBD2. The CDR3 has 16 residues. J was trimmed by 4 bases and V by 5 bases; bases with no gene match: 14. From germline, CDR1 is SGHAT and CDR2 FQNNGV. The CDR3 region has the DNA TGTGCCAGCAGCCGGGGAGCGGGAACCACCTCTTACGAGCAGTACTTC. Translated, it gives CASSRGAGTTSYEQYF.

The J gene is TRBJ2-7, the V gene TRBV2, with 9 positions matching TRBD1. Unmatched junction bases numbered 5, after V lost 5 bases and J lost 3 bases. The length of the CDR3 is 14 residues. Germline V gene lookup returns CDR1 SNHLY and CDR2 FYNNEI. In DNA form, the CDR3 reads TGTGCCAGCAGTATCGGGACAGGGCTCTACGAGCAGTACTTC. Residues: CASSIGTGLYEQYF.

The genes are TRBV11-2 and TRBJ2-4, with 9 bases that match TRBD2. With 3 bases clipped from V and 1 base from J, the junction kept 4 bases outside the gene matches. The CDR3 spans 16 residues. Germline V gene lookup returns CDR1 SGHAT and CDR2 FQNNGV. The CDR3 spells CASSFVAGVAKNIQYF. CDR3 nucleotide sequence: TGTGCCAGCAGCTTCGTAGCGGGAGTGGCCAAAAACATTCAGTACTTC.

This clone was counted between two and nine times. The V and J genes are TRBV12-3 or TRBV12-4 and TRBJ2-7; 7 bases line up with TRBD2. Trimming removed 4 bases from V and 4 bases from J; junction bases left unmatched: 4. This CDR3 spans 13 amino acids. CDR3 protein: CASSSAGTYEQYF. CDR3 nucleotide sequence: TGTGCCAGCAGTTCAGCGGGGACTTACGAGCAGTACTTC.

The rearrangement uses TRBV7-2 and TRBJ2-1, with TRBD1 as a possible D gene (5 bases). The CDR3 is 13 amino acids. Germline V gene data show CDR1 as SGHTA and CDR2 as FQGNSA. Trimming shortened V by 3 bases and J by 5 bases, and 8 bases separated the two germline ends. CDR3 bases: TGTGCCAGCAGCTTCAAGGGGAACAATGAGCAGTTCTTC. It yields the protein CASSFKGNNEQFF. The whole variable domain, remainder taken from reference TRBV7-2 and TRBJ2-1, is GAGVSQSPSNKVTEKGKDVELRCDPISGHTALYWYRQSLGQGLEFLIYFQGNSAPDKSGLPSDRFSAERTGGSVSTLTIQRTQQEDSAVYLCASSFKGNNEQFFGPGTRLTVL.

The chain uses TRBV10-3 and TRBJ2-3, with 13 bases that match TRBD2. This CDR3 contains 15 residues. With 5 bases clipped from V and 6 bases from J, the junction kept 5 bases outside the gene matches. Per germline, CDR1 ENHRY and CDR2 SYGVKD. The CDR3 sequence: CAISPGLAGADTQYF. For the CDR3, the DNA is TGTGCCATCAGTCCCGGACTAGCGGGAGCCGATACGCAGTATTTT.

The chain is built from TRBV5-1 and TRBJ2-7; TRBD2 matches at 7 bases. V was clipped by 1 base and J by 3 bases; unmatched bases: 7. CDR1 is SGHRS, CDR2 YFSETQ, per germline. This CDR3 contains 15 residues. The CDR3 region is CASSLSTSAIYEQYF. Written as DNA, the CDR3 is TGCGCCAGCAGCTTGAGTACTAGCGCTATCTACGAGCAGTACTTC.

The V call is TRBV7-9, the J call TRBJ2-5; TRBD2 matches at 15 bases. J lost 7 bases, V lost 5 bases, and 14 bases had no gene match. The CDR3 spans 18 residues. Germline V lookup: CDR1 SEHNR, CDR2 FQNEAQ (reference sequence). The CDR3 bases are TGTGCCAGCAGCCCCGTCGGGACTAGCGGGAGGCCCTTGGCGACCCAGTACTTC. This encodes CASSPVGTSGRPLATQYF.